The entry below describes one TCR beta chain. The target antigen is unknown. The data were produced by immunoSEQ multiplex PCR, yet TCRdb's version contains in-frame clones alone and is incomplete. Among roughly 19,000 clones listed, more than 75% were seen once. The CDR3 is 13 amino acids. V lost 4 bases to trimming and J lost 0 bases, with 6 bases between them. Per germline, CDR1 MNHEY and CDR2 SMNVEV (reference sequence). This sample is part of a study of OX40 agonist ivuxolimab in advanced cancers. Study summary: Those enrolled were less than 85% male, with a mean age of 60 years and ages from about 20 to 79. Whole-study results and caveats: Antigen specificity remained undetermined for the expanded peripheral T cells.

The specimen comprised CD4+ or CD8+ T cells sorted from blood, sampled in a trial of the OX40 agonist ivuxolimab. The source is an adult with an advanced solid tumor such as melanoma, head and neck, liver or kidney cancer. This chain uses TRBV27 with TRBJ1-2; possible D gene TRBD1, 5 bases. DNA of the CDR3: TGTGCCAGCAGTTGGGGCCCTAACTATGGCTACACCTTC. Protein product: CASSWGPNYGYTF.